Below are 19 T cell receptor beta chains sequenced from a single sample in a study of T cells in Graves' hyperthyroidism and ophthalmopathy. It was RNA transcripts that yielded the amplified TCR beta CDR3 regions. RT-PCR in the first round (using the HTBI primer set) targeted the TCR CDR3. MiXCR was run by TCRdb on the multiplex PCR reads, yielding one entry per CDR3 protein. Among 650,000 to 800,000 distinct CDR3 sequences, 40% to 55% were seen once, and the ten largest hold less than 9%. The sequenced material came from peripheral blood or thyroid tissue (not recorded which). These TCRs come from an adult man with Graves' disease, either hyperthyroidism or ophthalmopathy (not recorded which).

The rearrangement joins TRBV29-1 to TRBJ1-4; 7 positions match TRBD1. The J segment lost 5 bases and the V segment lost 4 bases, leaving 7 bases of the junction unmatched. This CDR3 spans 14 amino acids. Per germline, CDR1 SQVTM and CDR2 ANQGSEA. CDR3 bases: TGCAGCGTTGCCAGGGACAGAAGAAATGAAAAACTGTTTTTT. It specifies CSVARDRRNEKLFF.

This clonotype was detected many times. This chain links TRBV24-1 with TRBJ1-4, with TRBD1 matching over 10 bases. There are 16 residues in the CDR3. The trim removed 4 bases at V and 4 bases at J, leaving 5 bases unmatched. Germline CDR1 reads KGHDR; CDR2 reads SFDVKD. The CDR3 DNA sequence: TGTGCCACCAGTGACCCGGGGACAGGGGATAATGAAAAACTGTTTTTT. Its protein product is CATSDPGTGDNEKLFF.

This clonotype was counted at least ten times. The chain employs TRBV12-3 or TRBV12-4 and TRBJ1-2, with D possibly matching TRBD1 (6 bases). V shed 5 bases and J shed 4 bases, with 20 bases lying between them. This CDR3 is 16 amino acids long. The CDR3 sequence: CASSTMGHPSTYGYTF. The DNA for the CDR3 is TGTGCCAGCAGTACCATGGGACATCCATCGACCTATGGCTACACCTTC.

In this sample, this clonotype turned up many times. This chain connects TRBV7-3 to TRBJ2-5, with 7 bases identical to TRBD1. The CDR3 length is 13 residues. Germline-derived CDR1 and CDR2 are SGHTA and FQGTGA. Trimming cost V 5 bases and J 4 bases; bases outside gene matches: 4. In DNA, the CDR3 is TGTGCCAGCAGCCAACAGGGGTTAGAGACCCAGTACTTC. It is translated as CASSQQGLETQYF.

This clonotype was recorded a few times. This chain connects TRBV29-1 to TRBJ1-1, with D unresolved. CDR3 length: 11 amino acids. CDR1 and CDR2 from the germline V gene are SQVTM and ANQGSEA. CDR3 DNA sequence: TGCAGAGCTAACCCGGGCCCTGAAGCTTTCTTT. Translating it yields CRANPGPEAFF.

There are a few counts of this clonotype. A clone one base away is much larger, so this may be a read error. The V and J genes are TRBV12-3 or TRBV12-4 and TRBJ2-5, with 7 positions matching TRBD2. J gave up 9 bases and V 5 bases, and 15 bases lay outside the gene matches. The CDR3 length is 15 residues. The DNA of the CDR3 is TGTGCCAGCAGTGAGTCGTGGGAGGGCCGGACCGCCCAGTACTTC. Residues: CASSESWEGRTAQYF.

V gene TRBV2 combines with J gene TRBJ2-7, with 7 nucleotides matching TRBD2. This CDR3 has 13 residues. Germline loops: CDR1 SNHLY, CDR2 FYNNEI. V was pared by 6 bases and J by 1 base, with 3 bases of the junction left unmatched. CDR3 in amino acids: CASRPGLSYEQYF. In nucleotides, the CDR3 is TGTGCCAGCAGACCGGGACTATCCTACGAGCAGTACTTC.

The gene calls are TRBV12-3 or TRBV12-4 and TRBJ2-6; 8 bases are a match to TRBD2. The V gene end was trimmed by 7 bases and the J gene end by 4 bases; junction bases not matched to a gene: 9. The CDR3 is 16 amino acids. This CDR3 reads CASTVSGNTGANVLTF. As DNA, the CDR3 is TGTGCCAGCACCGTTAGCGGGAACACCGGGGCCAACGTCCTGACTTTC.

This clonotype was found once. CDR3 DNA: TGTGCCATCAGTGAGTTAACAACCGATGAAAAACTGTTTTTT. Encoded protein: CAISELTTDEKLFF. The chain employs TRBV10-3 and TRBJ1-4; no clear D. The CDR3 is 14 amino acids. V was cut by 1 base and J by 6 bases, with 9 bases left in between. CDR1 and CDR2 from the germline V gene are ENHRY and SYGVKD.

In this sample, this clonotype turned up once. The rearrangement links TRBV7-2 to TRBJ1-6; D may be TRBD1 (6 bases). Per the germline V gene, CDR1 is SGHTA and CDR2 is FQGNSA. V was shortened by 6 bases and J by 13 bases, with 19 bases between the two germline ends. The CDR3 loop spans 14 amino acids. The CDR3: CASSFHRVGQPLHF. CDR3 nucleotide sequence: TGTGCCAGCAGTTTCCACAGGGTCGGTCAGCCCCTCCACTTT. Filled out from reference TRBV7-2 and TRBJ1-6, the complete variable domain reads GAGVSQSPSNKVTEKGKDVELRCDPISGHTALYWYRQSLGQGLEFLIYFQGNSAPDKSGLPSDRFSAERTGGSVSTLTIQRTQQEDSAVYLCASSFHRVGQPLHFGNGTRLTVT.

The chain has TRBV27 and TRBJ1-1; weak D call: TRBD1 (6 bases). Germline V CDR1 and CDR2: MNHEY, SMNVEV (reference sequence). The V gene lost 3 bases and the J gene lost 11 bases, with 16 bases spanning the gap. The CDR3 runs 13 residues. The CDR3 sequence: CASSFTGSSQAFF. CDR3 nucleotides: TGTGCCAGCAGTTTCACAGGGAGCTCACAGGCTTTCTTT.

With respect to this clonotype: The germline gene is not matched at one end of the junction; a read error may be the cause. The J gene is TRBJ1-1, the V gene TRBV10-2; maybe TRBD1 (5 bases). The CDR3 has 15 residues. CDR1 WSHSY and CDR2 SAAADI come from the germline V gene. The CDR3: CASSPTAGVNTEAFF. The CDR3 DNA reads TGTGCCAGCAGCCCGACCGCGGGGGTGAACACTGAAGCTTTCTTT.

The rearrangement links TRBV6-1 to TRBJ2-2; possible D gene TRBD1, 7 bases. The germline V gene has CDR1 MNHNS and CDR2 SASEGT. There are 15 residues in the CDR3. Between the trimmed V and J ends, which lost 5 bases and 5 bases, there was a span of 15 bases. Here the CDR3 reads CASSPETGRTGELFF. CDR3 bases: TGTGCCAGCAGTCCGGAGACAGGGAGGACCGGGGAGCTGTTTTTT.

V usage is TRBV2 and J usage is TRBJ2-5; tentatively, D is TRBD1 (5 bases). Trimming removed 8 bases from V and 5 bases from J, with 18 bases in between. CDR1 is SNHLY and CDR2 is FYNNEI in the germline V gene. CDR3 size: 14 residues. For the CDR3, the DNA is TGTGCCAGCTTAGATCAGGGTGAGGTGGAGACCCAGTACTTC. As protein: CASLDQGEVETQYF.

This clonotype was counted at least ten times. The chain recombines TRBV13 with TRBJ1-2; 7 bases are a match to TRBD1. V dropped 6 bases and J dropped 8; count of bases not matched to a gene: 6. The CDR3 runs 12 residues. Germline V gives CDR1 PRHDT, CDR2 FYEKMQ (reference sequence). The CDR3 loop is CASSSQGGGYTF. In DNA, the CDR3 is TGTGCCAGCAGTTCCCAGGGGGGAGGCTACACCTTC.

With regard to this clonotype: This may come from a read error, since a much larger clone is one base off. The chain recombines TRBV10-3 with TRBJ1-2, with TRBD1 identical over 9 bases. The V segment lost 6 bases and the J segment 12 bases; nucleotides outside the gene matches: 14. The CDR3 is made up of 14 amino acids. Looked up from germline, CDR1 is ENHRY and CDR2 is SYGVKD. In DNA, the CDR3 is TGTGCCATCAGCCACGGGACAGGGCGAGAGGGCCACACCTTC. Its translation: CAISHGTGREGHTF.

Regarding this clonotype: This may stem from a read error, because a much larger clone lies one nucleotide away. The V call is TRBV7-3, the J call TRBJ1-4; no firm D call. Germline lookup yields CDR1 SGHTA and CDR2 FQGTGA. This CDR3 has 11 amino acids. CDR3 residues: CASSSTEKLLF. The CDR3 nucleotides read TGTGCCAGCAGCTCCACTGAAAAACTGCTTTTT.

On this clonotype itself: A read error may produce the germline difference seen at one junction end. The V gene is TRBV5-1, the J gene TRBJ1-2, with D maybe TRBD1 (5 bases). The CDR3 has 14 amino acids. Germline V CDR1 and CDR2: SGHRS, YFSETQ. This CDR3 reads CASSLGSGRRGYTF. The CDR3 DNA reads TGTGCCAGCAGCCTTGGCTCAGGGCGGCGTGGCTACACCTTC.

This clonotype was recorded at least ten times. The chain is built from TRBV29-1 and TRBJ1-1; no reliable D call. This CDR3 has 15 residues. V dropped 4 bases and J dropped 3 bases, with 18 bases sitting between them. Germline assignment: CDR1 SQVTM and CDR2 ANQGSEA. CDR3 nucleotides: TGCAGCGTTGCCGGGATCCTTCCTTCGGACACTGAAGCTTTCTTT. Translating gives CSVAGILPSDTEAFF.